This entry describes one T cell receptor (beta chain). Its matching antigen is unknown. Via the markers CD45RO/CCR7/CD25/CD127/CD95/CD27, stem cell-like memory, regulatory, central memory and naive CD4+ cells were sorted. What was sequenced were expressed TCRB transcripts, since all of the isolated RNA had been reverse transcribed. About 3.7 million reads per sample were averaged for naive, central memory and regulatory samples. Data came from immunoSEQ multiplex PCR; TCRdb stores just in-frame clones and leaves some out. Of some 350,000 clones in the sample, roughly 12% were seen once. This entry belongs to a study of beta chain features in type 1 diabetes. Findings and limits, study-wide: Type 1 diabetes patients showed a moderate but significant shortening of TCRB CDR3s in all four CD4+ subsets. The question left open here concerned HLA type influencing TCRB rearrangement.

The specimen sequenced was naive CD4+ T cells from blood. The TCR comes from a woman in her late teens or twenties with type 1 diabetes.

The DNA for the CDR3 is TGCGCGAGCTCCTACCAATACGAGCAGTACTTC. Encoded protein: CASSYQYEQYF. The chain employs TRBV5-1 and TRBJ2-7; the D is unclear. CDR3 length: 11 residues. Per germline, CDR1 SGHRS and CDR2 YFSETQ.